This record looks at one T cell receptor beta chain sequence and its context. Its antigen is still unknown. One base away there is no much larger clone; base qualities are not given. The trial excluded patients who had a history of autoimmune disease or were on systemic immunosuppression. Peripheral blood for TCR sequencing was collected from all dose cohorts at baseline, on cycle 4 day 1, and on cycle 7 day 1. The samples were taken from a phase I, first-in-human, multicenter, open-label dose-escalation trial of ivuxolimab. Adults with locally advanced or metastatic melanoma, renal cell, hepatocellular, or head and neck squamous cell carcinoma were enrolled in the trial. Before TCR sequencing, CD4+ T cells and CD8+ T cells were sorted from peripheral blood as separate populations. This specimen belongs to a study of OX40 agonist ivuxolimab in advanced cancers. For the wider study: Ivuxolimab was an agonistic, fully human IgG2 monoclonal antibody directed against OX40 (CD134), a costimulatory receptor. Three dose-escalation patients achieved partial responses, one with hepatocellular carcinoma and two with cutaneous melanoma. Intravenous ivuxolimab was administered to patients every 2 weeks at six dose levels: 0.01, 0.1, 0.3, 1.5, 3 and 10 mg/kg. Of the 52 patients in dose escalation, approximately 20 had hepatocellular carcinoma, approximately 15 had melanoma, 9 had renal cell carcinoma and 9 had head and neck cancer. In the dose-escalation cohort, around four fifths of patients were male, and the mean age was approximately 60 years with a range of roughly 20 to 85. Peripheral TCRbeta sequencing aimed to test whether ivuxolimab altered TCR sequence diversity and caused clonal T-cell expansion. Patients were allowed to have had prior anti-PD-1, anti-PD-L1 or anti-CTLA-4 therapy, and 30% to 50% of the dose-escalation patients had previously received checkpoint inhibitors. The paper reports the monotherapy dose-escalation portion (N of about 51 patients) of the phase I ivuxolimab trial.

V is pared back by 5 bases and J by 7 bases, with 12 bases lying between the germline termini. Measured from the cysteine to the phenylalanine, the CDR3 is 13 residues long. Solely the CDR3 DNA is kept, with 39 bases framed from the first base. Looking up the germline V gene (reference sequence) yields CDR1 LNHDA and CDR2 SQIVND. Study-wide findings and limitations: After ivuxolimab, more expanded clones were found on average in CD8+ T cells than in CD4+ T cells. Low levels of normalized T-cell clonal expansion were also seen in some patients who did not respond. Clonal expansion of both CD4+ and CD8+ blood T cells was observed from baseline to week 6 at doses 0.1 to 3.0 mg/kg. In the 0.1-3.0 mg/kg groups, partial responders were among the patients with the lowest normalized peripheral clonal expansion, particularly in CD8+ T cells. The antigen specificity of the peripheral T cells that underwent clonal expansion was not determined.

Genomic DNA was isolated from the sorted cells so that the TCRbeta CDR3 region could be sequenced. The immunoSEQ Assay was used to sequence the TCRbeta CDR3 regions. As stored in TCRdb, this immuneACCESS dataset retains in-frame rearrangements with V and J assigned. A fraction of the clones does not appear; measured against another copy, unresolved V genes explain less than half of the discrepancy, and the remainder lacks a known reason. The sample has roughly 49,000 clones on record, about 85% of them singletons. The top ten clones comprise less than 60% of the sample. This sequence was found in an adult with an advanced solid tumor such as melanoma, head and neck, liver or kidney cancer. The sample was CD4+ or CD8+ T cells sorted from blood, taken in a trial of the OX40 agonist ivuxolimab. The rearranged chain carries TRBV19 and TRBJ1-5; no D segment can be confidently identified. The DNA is TGTGCCAGTAGTGAGAGCAGGCTCCAGCCCCAGCATTTT. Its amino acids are CASSESRLQPQHF.